This T cell receptor (beta chain) was documented in a study of blood T cell repertoires in COVID-19. The wider study: The United States, Italy and Spain provided the acute and convalescent COVID-19 samples. PBMCs, B-cell-depleted T cells, or T cells provided the cDNA or gDNA that made up the material.

Per germline, CDR1 MGHRA and CDR2 YSYEKL. This CDR3 comprises 16 residues. V dropped 4 bases and J dropped 4; count of bases not matched to a gene: 9. How the authors handled the data: Amplification of reference gene primers provided the estimated nucleated cell counts. Repertoires were generated with immunoSEQ multiplex PCR, while TCRdb's copy carries only in-frame clones and drops some. From that table come the V and J calls and clone size; the DNA was used to work out D and trimming. Of some 150,000 clones listed, roughly 88% were seen once; the top ten hold roughly 1.1%. The specimen was peripheral blood. The V and J genes are TRBV4-1 and TRBJ1-4; TRBD1 matches 7 bases. This TCR derives from a man aged 60-69 years who had recovered from COVID-19. The CDR3 coding sequence is TGCGCCAGCAGCCTTGGACCGGGACAGCTTAATGAAAAACTGTTTTTT. This gives the protein CASSLGPGQLNEKLFF.